The 17 T cell receptor beta chains below all came from one sample that was sequenced in a study of OX40 agonist ivuxolimab in advanced cancers. The protocol was immunoSEQ multiplex PCR, while the TCRdb copy is restricted to in-frame clones and leaves out a portion. The data hold approximately 88,000 clones, with about 88% observed a single time. The source was CD4+ or CD8+ T cells sorted from blood, collected in a trial of the OX40 agonist ivuxolimab. These receptor sequences come from an adult with an advanced solid tumor such as melanoma, head and neck, liver or kidney cancer.

The chain uses TRBV7-3 and TRBJ2-1; 8 positions agree with TRBD1. Germline CDR1 SGHTA, CDR2 FQGTGA. V shed 4 bases, J shed 0 bases, and the junction held 5 bases outside the gene matches. This CDR3 region has 16 residues. The CDR3 DNA is TGTGCCAGCAGCTATAGACAGGGGAGCTCCTACAATGAGCAGTTCTTC. Translation: CASSYRQGSSYNEQFF.

The V call is TRBV6-1, the J call TRBJ2-1; 9 bases are a match to TRBD1. Germline V gene sequence: CDR1 MNHNS, CDR2 SASEGT. V gave up 4 bases and J gave up 7 bases; unmatched junction bases: 8. The CDR3 is 15 residues long. The CDR3 loop reads CASSGTDRGQNEQFF. The CDR3 coding sequence is TGTGCCAGCAGTGGTACGGACAGGGGCCAAAATGAGCAGTTCTTC.

This clone was counted a single time. V usage is TRBV9 and J usage is TRBJ2-2, with 7 bases fitting TRBD1. The CDR3 runs to 16 residues. Trimming at V came to 7 bases and at J to 1 base, leaving 10 bases not matched to a gene. From germline, CDR1 is SGDLS and CDR2 YYNGEE. The CDR3 protein is CASATGSPRNTGELFF. CDR3 sequence (DNA): TGTGCCAGCGCGACAGGGAGTCCCCGGAACACCGGGGAGCTGTTTTTT. Variable domain in full (rest from reference TRBV9 and TRBJ2-2): DSGVTQTPKHLITATGQRVTLRCSPRSGDLSVYWYQQSLDQGLQFLIQYYNGEERAKGNILERFSAQQFPDLHSELNLSSLELGDSALYFCASATGSPRNTGELFFGEGSRLTVL.

The rearrangement uses TRBV19 and TRBJ2-7; unclear D gene. Germline lookup yields CDR1 LNHDA and CDR2 SQIVND (reference sequence). V lost 3 bases and J 0 bases, leaving 6 bases between the germline ends. The CDR3 length is 13 residues. The CDR3 region is CASSMVASYEQYF. The CDR3 nucleotides read TGTGCCAGTAGTATGGTTGCCTCCTACGAGCAGTACTTC.

This rearrangement joins TRBV5-4 to TRBJ2-2; a possible D gene is TRBD2 (5 bases). The V end lost 4 bases, the J end lost 6 bases, and 13 bases lay between the germline ends. CDR1 is SGHNT and CDR2 is YYREEE in the germline V gene (reference sequence). CDR3 length: 14 residues. This CDR3 is CASSVNRGSGELFF. The CDR3, as DNA: TGTGCCAGCAGCGTTAATCGCGGGTCCGGGGAGCTGTTTTTT.

This chain's CDR3 is CATLERTSRDEQYF. DNA of the CDR3: TGTGCCACCCTAGAAAGGACTAGTCGCGACGAGCAGTACTTC. J is TRBJ2-7 and V is TRBV6-1; TRBD2 matches 7 bases. The CDR3 has 14 amino acids. V trimming: 10 bases; J trimming: 5 bases; junction bases outside the gene matches: 14. Germline V gene data show CDR1 as MNHNS and CDR2 as SASEGT.

The chain joins TRBV27 to TRBJ1-5, with D possibly being TRBD1 (6 bases). Germline CDR1 is MNHEY and CDR2 is SMNVEV (reference sequence). V dropped 0 bases and J dropped 3 bases, with 15 bases sitting between them. The CDR3 runs to 17 residues. CDR3 nucleotide sequence: TGTGCCAGCAGTTTATCTTTCTGGGCAGGGGCCAATCAGCCCCAGCATTTT. Translating it yields CASSLSFWAGANQPQHF.

This CDR3 is CASSIEKDIVRPQHF. The DNA of the CDR3 is TGTGCCAGTAGTATAGAGAAGGACATTGTTCGACCCCAGCATTTT. V and J are TRBV19 and TRBJ1-5; weak D call: TRBD1 (5 bases). CDR3 length: 15 amino acids. Trimming removed 0 bases at V and 10 bases at J, with 16 bases between. Germline-derived CDR1 and CDR2 are LNHDA and SQIVND (reference sequence). Drawing the rest from reference TRBV19 and TRBJ1-5, the complete variable domain is DGGITQSPKYLFRKEGQNVTLSCEQNLNHDAMYWYRQDPGQGLRLIYYSQIVNDFQKGDIAEGYSVSREKKESFPLTVTSAQKNPTAFYLCASSIEKDIVRPQHFGDGTRLSIL.

CDR3 coding DNA: TGTGCCAGCAGCCCTAGGAGCGGTATGGGGCGGCACGAGCAGTACTTC. It encodes CASSPRSGMGRHEQYF. V gene TRBV7-2 combines with J gene TRBJ2-7; possibly TRBD1 or TRBD2 for D (5 bases each). V shed 5 bases and J shed 5 bases, with 22 bases lying between them. Per the germline V gene, CDR1 is SGHTA and CDR2 is FQGNSA. CDR3 length: 16 residues.

The gene calls are TRBV13 and TRBJ2-1; the D gene is possibly TRBD1 (6 bases). The germline V gene has CDR1 PRHDT and CDR2 FYEKMQ (reference sequence). The length of the CDR3 is 16 residues. The germline V and J ends were trimmed by 7 bases and 3 bases, with 19 bases remaining between them. The CDR3, as DNA: TGTGCCAGCACCCCAAGGGGGTTCAAAGTCTACAATGAGCAGTTCTTC. Protein product: CASTPRGFKVYNEQFF.

This sequence joins TRBV11-3 and TRBJ1-4; 9 nucleotides agree with TRBD1. This CDR3 contains 17 residues. In germline, CDR1 is SGHNT, CDR2 YENEEA. The ends lost 6 bases at V and 3 bases at J; junction bases unmatched: 11. In DNA, the CDR3 is TGTGCCAGCAGTTCCGGGACAGGGTTTGGGGCTAATGAAAAACTGTTTTTT. Protein sequence: CASSSGTGFGANEKLFF.

This clone was seen once. This chain uses TRBV7-8 with TRBJ1-5; TRBD1 matches at 7 bases. V trimming: 5 bases; J trimming: 2 bases; junction bases outside the gene matches: 3. Germline values: CDR1 SGHVS, CDR2 FQNEAQ. The CDR3 is 14 amino acids. The CDR3 here is CASSKTGGNQPQHF. As DNA, the CDR3 is TGTGCCAGCAGCAAAACAGGGGGCAATCAGCCCCAGCATTTT.

V gene TRBV30 combines with J gene TRBJ1-1, with D perhaps matching TRBD1 (5 bases). The V and J ends lost 8 bases and 4 bases respectively, with 14 bases between them. The germline V gene has CDR1 GTSNPN and CDR2 SVGIG (reference sequence). CDR3 length equals 12 residues. CDR3 DNA: TGTGCCGGGAACGGAGGGGCCACTGAAGCTTTCTTT. Translation: CAGNGGATEAFF. Together with reference TRBV30 and TRBJ1-1, the CDR3 gives the full variable domain: SQTIHQWPATLVQPVGSPLSLECTVEGTSNPNLYWYRQAAGRGLQLLFYSVGIGQISSEVPQNLSASRPQDRQFILSSKKLLLSDSGFYLCAGNGGATEAFFGQGTRLTVV.

This clone was picked up one time. The chain uses TRBV19 and TRBJ1-2; a possible D gene is TRBD1 (6 bases). The CDR3 runs to 15 residues. V shed 10 bases and J shed 7 bases, with 25 bases lying between them. The germline CDR1 and CDR2 sequences are LNHDA and SQIVND (reference sequence). CDR3 bases: TGTGCCACAGTAGCGCTCGAAGGGGGGCAGGGTGGCTACACCTTC. This gives the protein CATVALEGGQGGYTF. The whole variable domain, remainder taken from reference TRBV19 and TRBJ1-2, is DGGITQSPKYLFRKEGQNVTLSCEQNLNHDAMYWYRQDPGQGLRLIYYSQIVNDFQKGDIAEGYSVSREKKESFPLTVTSAQKNPTAFYLCATVALEGGQGGYTFGSGTRLTVV.

The CDR3 spells CAISGDSSYEQYF. Written as DNA, the CDR3 is TGTGCCATCAGTGGGGACAGCTCCTACGAGCAGTACTTC. The V call is TRBV10-3, the J call TRBJ2-7, with 7 bases that match TRBD1. Germline V gives CDR1 ENHRY, CDR2 SYGVKD. The CDR3 extends over 13 amino acids. V lost 4 bases, J lost 0 bases, and 0 bases stayed unmatched.

The chain has TRBV13 and TRBJ2-3; the match to TRBD2 covers 10 bases. The CDR3 is 16 amino acids. Germline lookup yields CDR1 PRHDT and CDR2 FYEKMQ (reference sequence). The junction had 13 bases not matched to a gene; V was cut back by 5 bases and J by 8 bases. This CDR3 is CASSTEGLAGEGTQYF. CDR3 in DNA: TGTGCCAGCAGCACAGAGGGCCTAGCGGGGGAAGGTACGCAGTATTTT.

V gene TRBV19 combines with J gene TRBJ1-2; possible D gene TRBD1, 5 bases. The CDR3 spans 13 residues. V was pared by 7 bases and J by 4 bases, with 13 bases between. Per germline, CDR1 LNHDA and CDR2 SQIVND (reference sequence). CDR3 nucleotide sequence: TGTGCCAGTACCGCCGCCGGGACCTATGGCTACACCTTC. Protein sequence: CASTAAGTYGYTF.